This T cell receptor (beta chain) was identified in a study of cytomegalovirus exposure and HLA in healthy donors. Findings and limits, study-wide: Most observed TCR sequences were rare, whereas some public TCRs were detected in many donors. The finding came from a later analysis; first-cohort TCR clusters tended to co-occur in the approximately 120 validation repertoires. Associated with cytomegalovirus, according to the listing, were fewer than 200 TCR beta chains.

Method: immunoSEQ multiplex PCR; TCRdb's copy keeps in-frame clones and lacks some. The sample yields approximately 98,000 clones, almost 96% seen once. As to this clone: What it recognizes is unknown.

The V segment lost 6 bases and the J segment 2 bases; nucleotides outside the gene matches: 10. This CDR3 has 16 amino acids. Germline lookup yields CDR1 SGHTA and CDR2 FQGNSA. This clonotype was sampled from a woman under 30 in good health and CMV-seronegative. Sequenced input: PBMCs. The gene calls are TRBV7-2 and TRBJ2-5, with TRBD2 matching over 9 bases. The CDR3 is CASRPAGGGVQETQYF. The DNA for the CDR3 is TGTGCCAGCAGGCCCGCTGGCGGGGGGGTTCAAGAGACCCAGTACTTC.